The rows below give T cell receptor beta chains drawn from one sample of a study of T cell responses to AZD1222 COVID-19 vaccine. Profiled with immunoSEQ multiplex PCR; TCRdb holds only in-frame clones, not every one. This table holds about 180,000 clones, more than 80% found once. Sequences were derived from peripheral blood, sampled on day 0 of AZD1222 vaccination. The receptors shown here come from an adult in good health. CDR3s include the opening cysteine and the closing phenylalanine or tryptophan. A D gene is named only where the DNA matches it firmly. Only some rows state a clone size, as once, few, many or a class for expanded clones.

v_gene,abundance,j_gene,d_gene,CDR3aa,CDR3nt
TRBV5-4,NA,TRBJ2-3,NA,CASSLSVDTQYF,TGTGCCAGCAGCTTGAGTGTGGATACGCAGTATTTT
TRBV5-1,once,TRBJ2-3,NA,CASSLVIGGTTDTQYF,TGCGCCAGCAGCTTGGTTATAGGAGGGACCACAGATACGCAGTATTTT
TRBV30,NA,TRBJ1-1,TRBD1,CAWSVGQGRMNTEAFF,TGTGCCTGGAGTGTGGGACAGGGGAGGATGAACACTGAAGCTTTCTTT
TRBV7-2,NA,TRBJ2-4,NA,CASSLGTENIQYF,TGTGCCAGCAGCTTAGGGACTGAAAACATTCAGTACTTC
TRBV5-1,once,TRBJ1-1,TRBD1,CASSSGQAYTEAFF,TGCGCCAGCAGCTCCGGACAGGCATACACTGAAGCTTTCTTT
TRBV27,NA,TRBJ2-7,TRBD2,CASRRTSEDEQYF,TGTGCCAGCAGAAGGACTAGCGAGGACGAGCAGTACTTC
TRBV11-2,once,TRBJ1-1,NA,CASSPVGRQGLTEAFF,TGTGCCAGCAGCCCAGTAGGGCGGCAGGGATTGACTGAAGCTTTCTTT
TRBV11-2,few,TRBJ1-1,NA,CASSLEPGGNTEAFF,TGTGCCAGCAGCTTAGAACCGGGTGGAAACACTGAAGCTTTCTTT
TRBV4-1,NA,TRBJ2-7,NA,CASSQGGAYEQYF,TGCGCCAGCAGCCAAGGGGGCGCGTACGAGCAGTACTTC
TRBV4-1,NA,TRBJ1-4,NA,CASSQDHVGQRNEKLFF,TGCGCCAGCAGCCAAGATCACGTAGGCCAGAGGAATGAAAAACTGTTTTTT
TRBV12-3/TRBV12-4,NA,TRBJ1-2,TRBD1,CASSRDSKYGYTF,TGTGCCAGCAGTCGGGACAGTAAATATGGCTACACCTTC
TRBV5-6,NA,TRBJ1-6,NA,CASSLRGSIWSPLHF,TGTGCCAGCAGCCTCAGGGGATCGATATGGTCACCCCTCCACTTT
TRBV11-2,NA,TRBJ2-7,TRBD2,CASSLDWLAGDEQYF,TGTGCCAGCAGCTTAGATTGGCTAGCGGGGGACGAGCAGTACTTC
TRBV21-1,once,TRBJ2-7,NA,CASSDRMLRESSYEQYF,TGTGCCAGCAGCGACCGGATGCTGCGGGAGAGTTCCTACGAGCAGTACTTC
TRBV27,NA,TRBJ1-6,NA,CASNIQSSYNSPLHF,TGTGCCAGCAACATACAGAGCTCCTATAATTCACCCCTCCACTTT
TRBV6-6,NA,TRBJ2-2,TRBD2,CASSRTSGMNTGELFF,TGTGCCAGCAGCCGGACTAGCGGAATGAACACCGGGGAGCTGTTTTTT
TRBV20-1,NA,TRBJ1-5,TRBD1,CSASKGDRGNQPQHF,TGCAGTGCTAGTAAGGGGGACAGGGGCAATCAGCCCCAGCATTTT
TRBV28,NA,TRBJ1-1,TRBD1,CASSWGQALNTEAFF,TGTGCCAGCAGTTGGGGACAGGCATTGAACACTGAAGCTTTCTTT
TRBV10-1,NA,TRBJ2-7,NA,CASSEMRGSYEQYF,TGCGCCAGCAGTGAGATGCGGGGTTCCTACGAGCAGTACTTC
TRBV5-5,NA,TRBJ1-1,NA,CASSLNPRTEAFF,TGTGCCAGCAGCTTAAACCCTAGGACTGAAGCTTTCTTT
TRBV3-1/TRBV3-2,NA,TRBJ1-1,TRBD1,CASSQGRDSNEAFF,TGTGCCAGCAGCCAAGGACGGGACAGCAATGAAGCTTTCTTT
TRBV3-1/TRBV3-2,NA,TRBJ1-1,NA,CASSPGAGGEAFF,TGTGCCAGCAGCCCCGGGGCGGGGGGAGAAGCTTTCTTT